Included here is one TCR beta chain sequence, with context. The sample comes from a study of control samples from healthy donors and cancer patients. This table comes from immunoSEQ multiplex PCR, and its TCRdb copy is limited to in-frame clones, with some not included. The data show about 160,000 clones, around 94% seen once. V shed 5 bases and J 5 bases; nucleotides not matched to a gene: 1. The CDR3 is made up of 13 amino acids. Germline values: CDR1 SNHLY, CDR2 FYNNEI. The V and J genes are TRBV2 and TRBJ2-3; 10 nucleotides align to TRBD2. This TCR was recovered from a man aged 60 to 75 with colorectal cancer. The sequenced material came from PBMCs. The CDR3 is CASSWTSGDTQYF. CDR3 DNA sequence: TGTGCCAGCAGTTGGACTAGCGGAGATACGCAGTATTTT. The full variable domain, completed using reference TRBV2 and TRBJ2-3, is EPEVTQTPSHQVTQMGQEVILRCVPISNHLYFYWYRQILGQKVEFLVSFYNNEISEKSEIFDDQFSVERPDGSNFTLKIRSTKLEDSAMYFCASSWTSGDTQYFGPGTRLTVL.